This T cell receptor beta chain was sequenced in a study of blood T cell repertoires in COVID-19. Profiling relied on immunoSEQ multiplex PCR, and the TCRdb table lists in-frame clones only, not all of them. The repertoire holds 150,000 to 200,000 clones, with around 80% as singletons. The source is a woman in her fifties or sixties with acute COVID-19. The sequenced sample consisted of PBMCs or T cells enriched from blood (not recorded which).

CDR3 in DNA: TGTGCCAGCAGCGTAACAGGGAACACTGAAGCTTTCTTT. Protein: CASSVTGNTEAFF. The chain employs TRBV7-6 and TRBJ1-1; perhaps TRBD1 as D (5 bases). Germline lookup yields CDR1 SGHVS and CDR2 FNYEAQ. Trimming took off 5 bases at V and 1 base at J, with 8 bases between the two ends. The CDR3 runs 13 residues.